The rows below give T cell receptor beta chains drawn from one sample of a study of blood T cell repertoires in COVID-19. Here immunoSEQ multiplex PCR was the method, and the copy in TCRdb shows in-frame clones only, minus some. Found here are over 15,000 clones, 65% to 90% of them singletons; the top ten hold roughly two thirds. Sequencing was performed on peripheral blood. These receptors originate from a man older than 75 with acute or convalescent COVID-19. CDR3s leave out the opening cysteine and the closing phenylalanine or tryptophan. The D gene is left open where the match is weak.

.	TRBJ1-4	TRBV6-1	ASSEGTVSEKLF
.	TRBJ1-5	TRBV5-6	ASSLLGNQPQH
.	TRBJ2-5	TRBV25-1	ASSATGSQETQY
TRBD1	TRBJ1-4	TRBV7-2	ASSFRQGTTNEKLF
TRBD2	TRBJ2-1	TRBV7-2	ASRGRGLAGNEQF
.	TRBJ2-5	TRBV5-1	ASSLAEAETQY
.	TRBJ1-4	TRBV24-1	ATSAGAGRGEKLF
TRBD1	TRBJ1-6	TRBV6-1	ASSEFDRGQSPLH
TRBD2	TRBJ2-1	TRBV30	AWSKGSGLADNEQF
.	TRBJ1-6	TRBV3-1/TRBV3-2	ASSSRRQDNSPLH
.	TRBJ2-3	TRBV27	ASRAGADTQY
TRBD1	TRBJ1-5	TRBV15	ATSPRQGLDQPQH
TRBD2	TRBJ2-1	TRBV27	ASTSGGGGNNEQF
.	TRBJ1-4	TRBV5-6	ASSVSGTPEKLF
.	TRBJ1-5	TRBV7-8	ASSLGRRPNQPQH
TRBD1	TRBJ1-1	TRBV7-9	ASTPRGTEAF
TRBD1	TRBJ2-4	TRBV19	ASSSRQGRNIQY
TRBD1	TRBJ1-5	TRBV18	ASSPDRGFQPQH
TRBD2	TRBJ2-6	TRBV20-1	SASFLLADASGANVLT
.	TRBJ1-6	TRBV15	ATSSQGPMGSSYNSPLH
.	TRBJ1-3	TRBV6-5	ASFSTPKYTIY
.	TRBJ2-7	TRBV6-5	ASRTGRYEQY
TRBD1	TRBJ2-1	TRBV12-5	ASGRTGSGYNEQF
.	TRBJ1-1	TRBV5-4	ASSLARFGFHEAF
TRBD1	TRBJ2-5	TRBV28	ASSFDRGRIQETQY
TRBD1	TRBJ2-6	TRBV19	ASLQGATGANVLT
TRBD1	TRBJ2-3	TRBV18	ASSPSDRGTQY
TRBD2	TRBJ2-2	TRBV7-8	ASSPLVAGGLGTGELF
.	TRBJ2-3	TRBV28	ASADPTRNTDTQY
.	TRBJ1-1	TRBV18	ASSPDRGSVTEAF
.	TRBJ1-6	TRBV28	ASGIQGRGSPLH
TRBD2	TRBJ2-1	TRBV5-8	ASSLGTSRDEQF